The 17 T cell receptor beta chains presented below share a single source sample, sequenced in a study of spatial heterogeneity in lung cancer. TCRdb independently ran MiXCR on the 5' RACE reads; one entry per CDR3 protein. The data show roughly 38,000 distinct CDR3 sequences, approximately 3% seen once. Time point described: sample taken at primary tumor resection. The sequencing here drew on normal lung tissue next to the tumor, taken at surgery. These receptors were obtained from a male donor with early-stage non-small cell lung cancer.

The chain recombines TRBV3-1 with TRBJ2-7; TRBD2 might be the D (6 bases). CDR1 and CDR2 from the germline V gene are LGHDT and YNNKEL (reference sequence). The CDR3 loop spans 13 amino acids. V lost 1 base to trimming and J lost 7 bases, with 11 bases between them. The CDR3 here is CASSQGRGGEQYF. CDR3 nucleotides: TGTGCCAGCAGCCAAGGGAGGGGAGGTGAGCAGTACTTC.

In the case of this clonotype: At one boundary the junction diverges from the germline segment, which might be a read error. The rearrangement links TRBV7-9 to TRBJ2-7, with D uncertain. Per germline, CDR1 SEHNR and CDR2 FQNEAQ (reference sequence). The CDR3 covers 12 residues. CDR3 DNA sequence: TGTGCCAGCAGCCCTACCTCCTACGAGCTGTACTTC. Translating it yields CASSPTSYELYF. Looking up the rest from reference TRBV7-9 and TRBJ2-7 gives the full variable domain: DTGVSQNPRHKITKRGQNVTFRCDPISEHNRLYWYRQTLGQGPEFLTYFQNEAQLEKSRLLSDRFSAERPKGSFSTLEIQRTEQGDSAMYLCASSPTSYELYFGPGTRLTVT.

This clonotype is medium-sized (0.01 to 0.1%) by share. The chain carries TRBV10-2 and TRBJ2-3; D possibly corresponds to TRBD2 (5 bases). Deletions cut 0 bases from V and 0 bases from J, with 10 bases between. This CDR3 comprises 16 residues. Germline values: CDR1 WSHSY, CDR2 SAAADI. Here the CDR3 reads CASSESLAASTDTQYF. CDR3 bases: TGCGCCAGCAGTGAGTCGCTAGCAGCTAGCACAGATACGCAGTATTTT.

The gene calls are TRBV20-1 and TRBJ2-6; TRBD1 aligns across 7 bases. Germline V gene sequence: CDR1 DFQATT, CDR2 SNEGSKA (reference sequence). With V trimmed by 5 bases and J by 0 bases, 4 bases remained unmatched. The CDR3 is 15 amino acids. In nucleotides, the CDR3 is TGCAGTGCTGACTCAGGGGGCTCTGGGGCCAACGTCCTGACTTTC. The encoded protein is CSADSGGSGANVLTF.

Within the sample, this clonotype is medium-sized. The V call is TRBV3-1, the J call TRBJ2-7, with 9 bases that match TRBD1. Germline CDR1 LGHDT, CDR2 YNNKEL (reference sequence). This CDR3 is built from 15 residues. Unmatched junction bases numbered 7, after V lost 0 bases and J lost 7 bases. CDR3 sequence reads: CASSQDWGQGREQYF. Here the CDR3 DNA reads TGTGCCAGCAGCCAAGATTGGGGACAGGGCCGAGAGCAGTACTTC.

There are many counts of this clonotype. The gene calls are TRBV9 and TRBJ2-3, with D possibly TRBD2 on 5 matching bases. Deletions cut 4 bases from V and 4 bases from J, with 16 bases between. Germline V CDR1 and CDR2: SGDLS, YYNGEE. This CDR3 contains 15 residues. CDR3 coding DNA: TGTGCCAGCAGCCCACCCGGCGGGCCTTCAGATACGCAGTATTTT. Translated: CASSPPGGPSDTQYF.

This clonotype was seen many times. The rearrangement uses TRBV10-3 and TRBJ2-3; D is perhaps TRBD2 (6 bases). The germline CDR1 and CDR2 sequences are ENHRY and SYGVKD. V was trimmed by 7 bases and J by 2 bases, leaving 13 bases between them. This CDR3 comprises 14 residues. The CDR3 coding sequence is TGTGCCATCAAAGAGCGGGCCAACACAGATACGCAGTATTTT. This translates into CAIKERANTDTQYF.

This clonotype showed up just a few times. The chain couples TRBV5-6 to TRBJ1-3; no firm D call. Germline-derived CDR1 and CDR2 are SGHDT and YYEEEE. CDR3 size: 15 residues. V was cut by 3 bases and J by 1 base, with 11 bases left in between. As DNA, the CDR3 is TGTGCCAGCAGCTCGCCGGGTACGTCTGGAAACACCATATATTTT. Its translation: CASSSPGTSGNTIYF.

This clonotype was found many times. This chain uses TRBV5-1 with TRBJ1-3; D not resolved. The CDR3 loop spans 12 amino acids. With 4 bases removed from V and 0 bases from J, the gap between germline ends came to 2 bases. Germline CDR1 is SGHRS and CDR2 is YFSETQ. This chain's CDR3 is CASSPSGNTIYF. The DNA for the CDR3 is TGCGCCAGCAGCCCCTCTGGAAACACCATATATTTT.

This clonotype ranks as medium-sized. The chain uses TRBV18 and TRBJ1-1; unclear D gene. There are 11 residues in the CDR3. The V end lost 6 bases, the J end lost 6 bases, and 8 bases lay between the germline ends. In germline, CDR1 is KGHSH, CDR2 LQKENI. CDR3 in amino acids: CASSQSAEAFF. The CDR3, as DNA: TGTGCCAGCTCCCAAAGCGCTGAAGCTTTCTTT.

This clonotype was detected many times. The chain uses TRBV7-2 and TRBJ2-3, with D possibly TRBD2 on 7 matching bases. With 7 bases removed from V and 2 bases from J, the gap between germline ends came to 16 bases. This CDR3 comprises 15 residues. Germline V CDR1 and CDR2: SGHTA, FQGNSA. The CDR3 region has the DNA TGTGCCAGCACGCCACGGGGGGCTCCCACAGATACGCAGTATTTT. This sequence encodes CASTPRGAPTDTQYF.

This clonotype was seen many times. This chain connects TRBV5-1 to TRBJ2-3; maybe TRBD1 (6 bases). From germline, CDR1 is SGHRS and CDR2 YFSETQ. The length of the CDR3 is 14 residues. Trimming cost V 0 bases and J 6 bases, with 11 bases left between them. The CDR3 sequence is CASSLEGGSDTQYF. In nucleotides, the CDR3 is TGCGCCAGCAGCTTGGAAGGGGGATCCGATACGCAGTATTTT.

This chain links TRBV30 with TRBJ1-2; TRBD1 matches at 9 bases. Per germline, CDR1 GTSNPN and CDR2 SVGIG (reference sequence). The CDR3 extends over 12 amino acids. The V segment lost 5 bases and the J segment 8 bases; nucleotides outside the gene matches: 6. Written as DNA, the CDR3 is TGTGCCTGGGTTGGGACAGGGAGCGGCTACACCTTC. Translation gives CAWVGTGSGYTF.

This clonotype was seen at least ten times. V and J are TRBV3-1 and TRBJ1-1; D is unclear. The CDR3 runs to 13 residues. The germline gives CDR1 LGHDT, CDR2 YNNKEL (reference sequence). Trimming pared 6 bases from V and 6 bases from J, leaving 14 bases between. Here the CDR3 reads CASSPTRSSEAFF. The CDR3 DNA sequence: TGTGCCAGCAGTCCAACCCGTTCTTCTGAAGCTTTCTTT.

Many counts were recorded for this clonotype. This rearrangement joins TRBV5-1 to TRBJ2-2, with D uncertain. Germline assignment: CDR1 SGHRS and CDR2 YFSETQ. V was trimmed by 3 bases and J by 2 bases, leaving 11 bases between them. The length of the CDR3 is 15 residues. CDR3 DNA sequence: TGCGCCAGCAGCTCCCTCGGGCTAAACACCGGGGAGCTGTTTTTT. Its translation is CASSSLGLNTGELFF.

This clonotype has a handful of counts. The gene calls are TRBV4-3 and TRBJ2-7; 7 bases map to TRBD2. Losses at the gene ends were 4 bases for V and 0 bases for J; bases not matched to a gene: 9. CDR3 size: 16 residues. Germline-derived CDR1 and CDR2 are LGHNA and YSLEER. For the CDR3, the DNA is TGCGCCAGCAGCCCTCAGCATGCGGGAGACTCCTACGAGCAGTACTTC. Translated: CASSPQHAGDSYEQYF.

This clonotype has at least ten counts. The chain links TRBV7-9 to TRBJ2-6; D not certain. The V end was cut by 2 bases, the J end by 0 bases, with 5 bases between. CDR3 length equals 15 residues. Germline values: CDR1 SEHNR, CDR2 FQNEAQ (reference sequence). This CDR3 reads CASSLRFSGANVLTF. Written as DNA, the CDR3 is TGTGCCAGCAGCTTACGATTCTCTGGGGCCAACGTCCTGACTTTC.